The T cell receptor beta chain under discussion was sequenced for a study of cytomegalovirus exposure and HLA in healthy donors. V was clipped by 5 bases and J by 6 bases; unmatched bases: 10. This CDR3 comprises 15 residues. CDR1 MNHEY and CDR2 SMNVEV come from the germline V gene (reference sequence). TCRdb keeps only in-frame clones here, not all; method: immunoSEQ multiplex PCR. The data show about 260,000 clones, roughly 88% seen once. J is TRBJ1-5 and V is TRBV27, with TRBD1 matching 7 bases. The source material was PBMCs. This sequence originates from a woman aged 25 to 45 in good health and CMV-seronegative. CDR3 residues: CASSEAEGAGQPQHF. The CDR3 DNA reads as TGTGCCAGCAGTGAAGCAGAGGGGGCCGGTCAGCCCCAGCATTTT.